This paragraph covers one TCR beta chain sequence. Its antigen is unidentified. The data are from a study of radiotherapy plus CTLA-4 blockade in lung cancer. The study's findings and limits: Best predicting response, reportedly, were early blood T cell clone dynamics, with interferon-beta. Some TCR clones had been derived from tumors. These clones expanded in peripheral blood after radiotherapy plus ipilimumab.

Method: immunoSEQ multiplex PCR; TCRdb's copy keeps in-frame clones and lacks some. The profile shows about 67,000 clones, more than 70% of them singletons. Germline V gene lookup returns CDR1 MDHEN and CDR2 SYDVKM. CDR3 length equals 13 residues. The V and J ends lost 2 bases and 7 bases respectively, with 8 bases between them. The sample consisted of peripheral blood, taken from a patient treated with radiotherapy plus ipilimumab. The J gene is TRBJ2-2, the V gene TRBV28; D ambiguous. The sequence derives from a human donor with non-small cell lung cancer whose response to radiotherapy plus ipilimumab could not be evaluated. Some clones in this sample may be carry-over from other donors' samples. In DNA form, the CDR3 reads TGTGCCAGCAGTTTAAACAGCTACGGGGAGCTGTTTTTT. It specifies CASSLNSYGELFF.